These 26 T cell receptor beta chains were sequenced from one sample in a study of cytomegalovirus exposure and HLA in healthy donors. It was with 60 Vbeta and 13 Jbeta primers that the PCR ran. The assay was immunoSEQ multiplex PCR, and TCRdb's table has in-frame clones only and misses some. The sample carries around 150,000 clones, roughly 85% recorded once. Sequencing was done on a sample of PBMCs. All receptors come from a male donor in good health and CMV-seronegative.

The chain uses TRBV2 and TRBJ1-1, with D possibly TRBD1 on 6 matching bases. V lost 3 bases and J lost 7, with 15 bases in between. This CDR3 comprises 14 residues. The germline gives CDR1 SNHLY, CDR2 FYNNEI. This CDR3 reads CASSEGGAGVEAFF. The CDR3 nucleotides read TGTGCCAGCAGTGAGGGGGGGGCCGGTGTTGAAGCTTTCTTT. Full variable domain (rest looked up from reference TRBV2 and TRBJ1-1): EPEVTQTPSHQVTQMGQEVILRCVPISNHLYFYWYRQILGQKVEFLVSFYNNEISEKSEIFDDQFSVERPDGSNFTLKIRSTKLEDSAMYFCASSEGGAGVEAFFGQGTRLTVV.

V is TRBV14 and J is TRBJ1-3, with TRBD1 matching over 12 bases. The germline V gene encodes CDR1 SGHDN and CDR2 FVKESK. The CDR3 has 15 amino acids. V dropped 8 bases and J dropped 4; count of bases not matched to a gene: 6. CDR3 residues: CASQPGQGAGNTIYF. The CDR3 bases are TGTGCCAGCCAACCGGGACAGGGGGCCGGAAACACCATATATTTT.

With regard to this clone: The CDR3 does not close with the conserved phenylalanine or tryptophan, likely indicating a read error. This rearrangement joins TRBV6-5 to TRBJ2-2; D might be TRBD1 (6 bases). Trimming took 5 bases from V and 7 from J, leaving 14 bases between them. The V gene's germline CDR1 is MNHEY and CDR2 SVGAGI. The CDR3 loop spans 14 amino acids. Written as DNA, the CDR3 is TGTGCCAGCAGTCAGACCCCAGGGGACGGGGAGCTGTTTTCT. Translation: CASSQTPGDGELFS.

CDR3 sequence reads: CAWRFDFATGELFF. In DNA, the CDR3 is TGTGCCTGGAGGTTTGACTTCGCTACCGGGGAGCTGTTTTTT. The rearrangement uses TRBV30 and TRBJ2-2; D unresolved. CDR1 GTSNPN and CDR2 SVGIG come from the germline V gene (reference sequence). This CDR3 comprises 14 residues. The V end was cut by 3 bases, the J end by 5 bases, with 13 bases between.

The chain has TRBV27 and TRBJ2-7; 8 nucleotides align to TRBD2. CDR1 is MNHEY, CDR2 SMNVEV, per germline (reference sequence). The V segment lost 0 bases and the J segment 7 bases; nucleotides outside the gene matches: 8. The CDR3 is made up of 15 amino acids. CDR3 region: CASSLSSGGPGEQYF. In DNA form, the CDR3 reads TGTGCCAGCAGTTTATCGTCGGGAGGGCCGGGGGAGCAGTACTTC.

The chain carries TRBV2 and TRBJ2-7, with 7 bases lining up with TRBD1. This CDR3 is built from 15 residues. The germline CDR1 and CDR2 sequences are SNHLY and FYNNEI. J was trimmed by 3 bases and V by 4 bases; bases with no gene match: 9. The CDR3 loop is CASSGVDRPDYEQYF. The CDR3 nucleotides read TGTGCCAGCAGTGGAGTGGACAGGCCGGACTACGAGCAGTACTTC.

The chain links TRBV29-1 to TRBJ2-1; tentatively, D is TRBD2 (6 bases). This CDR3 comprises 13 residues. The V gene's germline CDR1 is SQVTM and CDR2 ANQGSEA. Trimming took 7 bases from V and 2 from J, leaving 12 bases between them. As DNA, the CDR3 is TGCAGCGCGAGGCGGGGTCCCTACAATGAGCAGTTCTTC. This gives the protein CSARRGPYNEQFF.

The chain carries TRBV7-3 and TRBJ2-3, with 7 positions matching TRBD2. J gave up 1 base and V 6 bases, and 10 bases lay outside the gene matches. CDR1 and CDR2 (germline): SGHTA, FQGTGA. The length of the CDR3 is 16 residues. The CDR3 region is CASSLGFAGGTDTQYF. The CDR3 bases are TGTGCCAGCAGTCTCGGATTCGCGGGGGGCACAGATACGCAGTATTTT. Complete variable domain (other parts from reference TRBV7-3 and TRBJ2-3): GAGVSQTPSNKVTEKGKYVELRCDPISGHTALYWYRQSLGQGPEFLIYFQGTGAADDSGLPNDRFFAVRPEGSVSTLKIQRTERGDSAVYLCASSLGFAGGTDTQYFGPGTRLTVL.

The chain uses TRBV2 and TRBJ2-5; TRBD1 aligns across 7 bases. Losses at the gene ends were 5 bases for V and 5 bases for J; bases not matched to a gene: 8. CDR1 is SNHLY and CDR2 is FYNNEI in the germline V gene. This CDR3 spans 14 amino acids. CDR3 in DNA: TGTGCCAGCAGTACGGACAGGTTCGGGGAGACCCAGTACTTC. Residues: CASSTDRFGETQYF.

The CDR3 here is CASSPRTGGLNTEAFF. DNA for the CDR3: TGTGCCAGCAGCCCCCGGACAGGAGGTCTGAACACTGAAGCTTTCTTT. This chain joins TRBV11-2 and TRBJ1-1; the match to TRBD1 covers 7 bases. The CDR3 is 16 amino acids. The germline CDR1 and CDR2 sequences are SGHAT and FQNNGV. Trimming removed 5 bases from V and 0 bases from J; junction bases left unmatched: 9.

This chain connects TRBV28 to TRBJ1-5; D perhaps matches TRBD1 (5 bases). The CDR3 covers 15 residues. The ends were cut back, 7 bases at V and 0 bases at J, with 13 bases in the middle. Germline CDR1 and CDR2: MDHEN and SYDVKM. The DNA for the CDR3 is TGTGCCAGCATAAAAGGGGCCCTTAGCAATCAGCCCCAGCATTTT. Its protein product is CASIKGALSNQPQHF.

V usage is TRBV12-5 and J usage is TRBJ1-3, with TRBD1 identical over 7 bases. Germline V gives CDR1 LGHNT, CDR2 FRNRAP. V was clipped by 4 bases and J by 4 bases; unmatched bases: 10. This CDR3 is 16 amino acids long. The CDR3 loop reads CASGSPDRASGNTIYF. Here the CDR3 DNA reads TGTGCTAGTGGTTCCCCAGACAGGGCAAGCGGAAACACCATATATTTT.

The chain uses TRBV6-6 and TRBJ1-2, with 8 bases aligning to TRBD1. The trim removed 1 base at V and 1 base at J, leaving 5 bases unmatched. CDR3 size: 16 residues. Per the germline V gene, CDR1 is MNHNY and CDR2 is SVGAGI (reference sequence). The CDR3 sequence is CASSYFGTGGNYGYTF. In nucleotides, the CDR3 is TGTGCCAGCAGTTACTTCGGGACAGGTGGTAACTATGGCTACACCTTC.

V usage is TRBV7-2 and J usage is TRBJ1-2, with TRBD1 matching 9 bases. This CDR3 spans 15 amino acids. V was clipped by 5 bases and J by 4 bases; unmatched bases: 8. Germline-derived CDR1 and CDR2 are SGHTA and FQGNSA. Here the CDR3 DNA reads TGTGCCAGCAGCGCACGTGGACAGGGGACCTATGGCTACACCTTC. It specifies CASSARGQGTYGYTF.

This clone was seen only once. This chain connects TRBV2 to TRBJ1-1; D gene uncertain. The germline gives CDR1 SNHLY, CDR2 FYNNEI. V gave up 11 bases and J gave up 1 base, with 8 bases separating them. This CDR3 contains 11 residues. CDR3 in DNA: TGTGCCTGTACAGCGAACACTGAAGCTTTCTTT. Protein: CACTANTEAFF.

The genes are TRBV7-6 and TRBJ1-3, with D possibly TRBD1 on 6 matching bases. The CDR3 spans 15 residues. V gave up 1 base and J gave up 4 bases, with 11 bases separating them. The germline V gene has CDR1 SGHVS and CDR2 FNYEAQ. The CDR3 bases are TGTGCCAGCAGCTTAGGTTCGGGACACGGAAACACCATATATTTT. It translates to CASSLGSGHGNTIYF.

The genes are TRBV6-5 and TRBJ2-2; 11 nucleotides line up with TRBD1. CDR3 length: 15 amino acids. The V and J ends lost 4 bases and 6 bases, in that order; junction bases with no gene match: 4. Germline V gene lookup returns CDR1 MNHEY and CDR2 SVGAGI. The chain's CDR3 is CASSSGQGDAGELFF. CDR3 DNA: TGTGCCAGCAGTTCGGGACAGGGGGATGCCGGGGAGCTGTTTTTT.

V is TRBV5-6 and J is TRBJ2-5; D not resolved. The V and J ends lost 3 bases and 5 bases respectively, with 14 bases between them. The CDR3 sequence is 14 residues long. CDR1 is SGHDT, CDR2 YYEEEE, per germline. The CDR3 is CASSSGLLTETQYF. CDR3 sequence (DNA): TGTGCCAGCAGCTCTGGGCTCCTGACGGAGACCCAGTACTTC.

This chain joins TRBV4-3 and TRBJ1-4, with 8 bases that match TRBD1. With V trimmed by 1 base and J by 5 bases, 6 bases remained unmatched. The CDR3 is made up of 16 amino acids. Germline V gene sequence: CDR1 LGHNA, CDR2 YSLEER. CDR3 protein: CASSQGDRGLNEKLFF. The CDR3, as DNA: TGCGCCAGCAGCCAAGGAGACAGGGGCTTGAATGAAAAACTGTTTTTT.

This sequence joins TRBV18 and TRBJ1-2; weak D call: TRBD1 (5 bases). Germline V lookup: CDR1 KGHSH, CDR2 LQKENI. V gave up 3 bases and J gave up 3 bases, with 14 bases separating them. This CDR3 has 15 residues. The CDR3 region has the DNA TGTGCCAGCTCACCCCAGGGAGGTGTAGACTATGGCTACACCTTC. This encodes CASSPQGGVDYGYTF. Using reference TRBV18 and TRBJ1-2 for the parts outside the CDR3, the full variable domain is NAGVMQNPRHLVRRRGQEARLRCSPMKGHSHVYWYRQLPEEGLKFMVYLQKENIIDESGMPKERFSAEFPKEGPSILRIQQVVRGDSAAYFCASSPQGGVDYGYTFGSGTRLTVV.

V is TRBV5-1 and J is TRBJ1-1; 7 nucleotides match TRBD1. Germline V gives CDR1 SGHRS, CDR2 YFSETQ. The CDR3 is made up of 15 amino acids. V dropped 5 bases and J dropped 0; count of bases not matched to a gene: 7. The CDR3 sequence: CASRRDSNMNTEAFF. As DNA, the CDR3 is TGCGCCAGCAGGCGGGACAGCAACATGAACACTGAAGCTTTCTTT.

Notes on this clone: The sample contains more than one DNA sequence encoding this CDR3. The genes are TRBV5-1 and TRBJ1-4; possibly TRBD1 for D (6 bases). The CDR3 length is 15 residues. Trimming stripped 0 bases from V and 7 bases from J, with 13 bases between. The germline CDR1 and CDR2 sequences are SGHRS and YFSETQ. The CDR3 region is CASSLAGGGGEKLFF. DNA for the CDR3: TGCGCCAGCAGCTTGGCCGGTGGGGGCGGTGAAAAACTGTTTTTT.

The CDR3 spells CASSLLAGGDSEQYF. The CDR3 region has the DNA TGTGCCAGCAGCTTACTAGCGGGGGGGGATAGCGAGCAGTACTTC. The rearrangement links TRBV7-9 to TRBJ2-7; TRBD2 matches at 12 bases. CDR1 is SEHNR, CDR2 FQNEAQ, per germline (reference sequence). The length of the CDR3 is 15 residues. V gave up 2 bases and J gave up 6 bases; unmatched junction bases: 5.

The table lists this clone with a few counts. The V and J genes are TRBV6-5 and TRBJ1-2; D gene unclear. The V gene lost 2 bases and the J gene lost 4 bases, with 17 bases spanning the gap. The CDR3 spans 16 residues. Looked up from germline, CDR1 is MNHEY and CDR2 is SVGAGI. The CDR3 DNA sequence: TGTGCCAGCAGTTACGAAGTAGATCGGAGTTTCTATGGCTACACCTTC. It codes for CASSYEVDRSFYGYTF.

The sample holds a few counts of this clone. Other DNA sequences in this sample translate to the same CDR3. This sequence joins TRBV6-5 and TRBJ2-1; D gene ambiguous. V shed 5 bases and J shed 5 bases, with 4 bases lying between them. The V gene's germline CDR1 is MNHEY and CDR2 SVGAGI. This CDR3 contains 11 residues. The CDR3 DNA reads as TGTGCCAGCAGTCGCGACAATGAGCAGTTCTTC. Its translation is CASSRDNEQFF.

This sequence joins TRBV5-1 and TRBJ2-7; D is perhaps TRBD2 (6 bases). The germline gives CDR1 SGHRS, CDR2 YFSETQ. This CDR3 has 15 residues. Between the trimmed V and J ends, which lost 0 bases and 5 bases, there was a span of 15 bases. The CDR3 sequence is CASSLGAGGVDEQYF. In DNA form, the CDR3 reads TGCGCCAGCAGCTTGGGGGCCGGGGGTGTCGACGAGCAGTACTTC.